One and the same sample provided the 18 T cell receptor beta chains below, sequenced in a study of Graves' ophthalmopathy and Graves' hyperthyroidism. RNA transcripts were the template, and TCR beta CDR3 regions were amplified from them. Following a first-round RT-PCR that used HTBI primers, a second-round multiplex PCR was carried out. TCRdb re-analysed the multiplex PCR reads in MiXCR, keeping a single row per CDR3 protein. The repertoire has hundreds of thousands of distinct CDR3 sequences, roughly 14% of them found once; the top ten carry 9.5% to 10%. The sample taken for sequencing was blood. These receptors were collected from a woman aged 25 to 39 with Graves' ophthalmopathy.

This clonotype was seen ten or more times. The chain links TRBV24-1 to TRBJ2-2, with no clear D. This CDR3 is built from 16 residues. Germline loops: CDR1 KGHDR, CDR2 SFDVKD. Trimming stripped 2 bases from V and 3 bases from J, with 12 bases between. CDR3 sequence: CATSDSLGLYTGELFF. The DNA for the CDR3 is TGTGCCACCAGTGATTCGCTGGGCCTCTACACCGGGGAGCTGTTTTTT.

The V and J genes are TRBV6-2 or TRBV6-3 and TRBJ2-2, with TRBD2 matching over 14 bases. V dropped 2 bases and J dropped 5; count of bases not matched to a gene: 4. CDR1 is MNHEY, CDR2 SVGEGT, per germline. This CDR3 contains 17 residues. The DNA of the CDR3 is TGTGCCAGCAGTTACGGACTAGCGGGAGGTGATACCGGGGAGCTGTTTTTT. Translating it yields CASSYGLAGGDTGELFF.

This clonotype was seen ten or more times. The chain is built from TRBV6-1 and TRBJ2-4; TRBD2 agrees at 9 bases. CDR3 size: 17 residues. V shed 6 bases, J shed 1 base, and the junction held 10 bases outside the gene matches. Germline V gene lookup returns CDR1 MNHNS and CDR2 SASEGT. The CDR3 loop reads CASSQTPGTSAKNIQYF. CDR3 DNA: TGTGCCAGCAGCCAAACCCCCGGGACTAGCGCCAAAAACATTCAGTACTTC.

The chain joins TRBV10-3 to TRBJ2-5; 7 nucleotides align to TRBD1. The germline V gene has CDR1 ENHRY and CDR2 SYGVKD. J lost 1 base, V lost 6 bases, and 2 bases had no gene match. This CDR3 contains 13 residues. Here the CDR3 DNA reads TGTGCCATCAGCCGGACAGGCCAAGAGACCCAGTACTTC. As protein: CAISRTGQETQYF.

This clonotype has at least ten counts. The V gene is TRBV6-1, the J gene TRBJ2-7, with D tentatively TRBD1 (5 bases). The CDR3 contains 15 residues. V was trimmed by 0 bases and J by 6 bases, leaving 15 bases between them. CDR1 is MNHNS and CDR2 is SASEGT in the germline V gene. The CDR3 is CASSEAGARVSEQYF. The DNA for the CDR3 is TGTGCCAGCAGTGAAGCAGGGGCTAGAGTTTCCGAGCAGTACTTC.

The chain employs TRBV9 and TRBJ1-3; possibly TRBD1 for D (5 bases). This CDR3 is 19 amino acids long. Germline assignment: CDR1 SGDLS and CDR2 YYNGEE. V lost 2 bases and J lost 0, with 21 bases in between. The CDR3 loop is CASSVHPYGGGSSGNTIYF. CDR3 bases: TGTGCCAGCAGCGTTCACCCGTATGGCGGGGGGAGCTCTGGAAACACCATATATTTT.

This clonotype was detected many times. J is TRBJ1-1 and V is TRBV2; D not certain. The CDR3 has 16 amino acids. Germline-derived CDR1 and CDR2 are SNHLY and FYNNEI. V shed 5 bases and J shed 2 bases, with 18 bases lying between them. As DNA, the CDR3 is TGTGCCAGCAGTCGGTTAGGTTACGGCATTAACACTGAAGCTTTCTTT. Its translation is CASSRLGYGINTEAFF.

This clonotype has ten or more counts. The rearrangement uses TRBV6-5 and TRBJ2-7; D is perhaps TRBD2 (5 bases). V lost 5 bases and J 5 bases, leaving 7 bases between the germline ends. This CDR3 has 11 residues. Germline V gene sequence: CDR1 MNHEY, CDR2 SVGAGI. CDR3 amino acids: CASSQEDEQYF. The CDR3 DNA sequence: TGTGCCAGCAGTCAGGAGGACGAGCAGTACTTC.

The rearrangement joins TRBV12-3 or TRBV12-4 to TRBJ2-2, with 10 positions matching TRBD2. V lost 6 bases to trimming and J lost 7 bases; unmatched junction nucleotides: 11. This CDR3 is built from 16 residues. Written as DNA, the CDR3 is TGTGCCAGCAGCCACGAAAGCGGGGGGGCTGTCGGGGAGCTGTTTTTT. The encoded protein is CASSHESGGAVGELFF.

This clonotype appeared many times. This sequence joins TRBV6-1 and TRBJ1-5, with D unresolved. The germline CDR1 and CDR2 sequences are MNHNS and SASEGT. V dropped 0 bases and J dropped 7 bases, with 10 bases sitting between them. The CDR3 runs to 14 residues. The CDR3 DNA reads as TGTGCCAGCAGTGAAGCCGGCGGCCTCCAGCCCCAGCATTTT. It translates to CASSEAGGLQPQHF.

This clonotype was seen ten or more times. As DNA, the CDR3 is TGTGCCAGCAGTTTTGTTGCGGGGGCAGTGGACGAGCAGTACTTC. Translation: CASSFVAGAVDEQYF. The chain recombines TRBV28 with TRBJ2-7; D perhaps matches TRBD2 (7 bases). Germline assignment: CDR1 MDHEN and CDR2 SYDVKM. CDR3 length: 15 residues. The V and J ends lost 3 bases and 5 bases respectively, with 17 bases between them. The whole variable domain, filled in from reference TRBV28 and TRBJ2-7, reads DVKVTQSSRYLVKRTGEKVFLECVQDMDHENMFWYRQDPGLGLRLIYFSYDVKMKEKGDIPEGYSVSREKKERFSLILESASTNQTSMYLCASSFVAGAVDEQYFGPGTRLTVT.

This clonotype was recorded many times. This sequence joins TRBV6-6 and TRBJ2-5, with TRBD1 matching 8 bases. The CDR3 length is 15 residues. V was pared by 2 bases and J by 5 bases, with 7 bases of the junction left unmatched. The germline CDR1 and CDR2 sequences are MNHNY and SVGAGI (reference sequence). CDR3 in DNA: TGTGCCAGCAGTTACGTAACAGGGGGTTCGGAGACCCAGTACTTC. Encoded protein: CASSYVTGGSETQYF.

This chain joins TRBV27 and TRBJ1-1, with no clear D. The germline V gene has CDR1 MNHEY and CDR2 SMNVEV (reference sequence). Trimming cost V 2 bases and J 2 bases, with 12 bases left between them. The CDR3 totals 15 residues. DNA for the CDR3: TGTGCCAGCAGTTTAACGGTGACGCCAAACACTGAAGCTTTCTTT. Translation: CASSLTVTPNTEAFF.

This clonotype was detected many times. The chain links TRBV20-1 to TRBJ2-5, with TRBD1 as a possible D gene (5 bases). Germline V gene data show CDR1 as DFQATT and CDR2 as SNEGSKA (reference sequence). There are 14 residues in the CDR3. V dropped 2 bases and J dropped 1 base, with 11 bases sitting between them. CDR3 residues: CSARSPQGQETQYF. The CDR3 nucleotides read TGCAGTGCTAGATCCCCGCAGGGCCAAGAGACCCAGTACTTC.

CDR3: CASSEVRGSPLHF. CDR3 sequence (DNA): TGTGCCAGCAGTGAGGTCCGGGGTTCACCCCTCCACTTT. The V gene is TRBV2, the J gene TRBJ1-6; D remains ambiguous. The CDR3 sequence is 13 residues long. V was clipped by 3 bases and J by 9 bases, with 9 bases between them. Per the germline V gene, CDR1 is SNHLY and CDR2 is FYNNEI.

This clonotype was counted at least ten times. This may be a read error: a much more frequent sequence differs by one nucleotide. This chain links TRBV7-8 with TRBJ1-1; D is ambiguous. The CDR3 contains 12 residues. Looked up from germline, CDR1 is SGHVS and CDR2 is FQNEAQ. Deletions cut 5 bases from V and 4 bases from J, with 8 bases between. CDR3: CASSKVGTEAFF. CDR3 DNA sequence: TGTGCCAGCAGCAAGGTGGGCACTGAAGCTTTCTTT.

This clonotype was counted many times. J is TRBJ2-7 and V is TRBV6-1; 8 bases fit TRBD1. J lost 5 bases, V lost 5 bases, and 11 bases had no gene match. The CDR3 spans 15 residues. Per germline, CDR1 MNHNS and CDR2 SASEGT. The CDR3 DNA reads TGTGCCAGCAGTCCCCGCCAAGCAGGGGGCGACGAGCAGTACTTC. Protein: CASSPRQAGGDEQYF.

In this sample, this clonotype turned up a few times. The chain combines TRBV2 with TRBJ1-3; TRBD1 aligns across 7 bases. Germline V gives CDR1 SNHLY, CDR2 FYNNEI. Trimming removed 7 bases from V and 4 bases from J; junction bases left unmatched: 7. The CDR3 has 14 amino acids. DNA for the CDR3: TGTGCCAGCACCACAGGGGCGGGCGGAAACACCATATATTTT. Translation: CASTTGAGGNTIYF.